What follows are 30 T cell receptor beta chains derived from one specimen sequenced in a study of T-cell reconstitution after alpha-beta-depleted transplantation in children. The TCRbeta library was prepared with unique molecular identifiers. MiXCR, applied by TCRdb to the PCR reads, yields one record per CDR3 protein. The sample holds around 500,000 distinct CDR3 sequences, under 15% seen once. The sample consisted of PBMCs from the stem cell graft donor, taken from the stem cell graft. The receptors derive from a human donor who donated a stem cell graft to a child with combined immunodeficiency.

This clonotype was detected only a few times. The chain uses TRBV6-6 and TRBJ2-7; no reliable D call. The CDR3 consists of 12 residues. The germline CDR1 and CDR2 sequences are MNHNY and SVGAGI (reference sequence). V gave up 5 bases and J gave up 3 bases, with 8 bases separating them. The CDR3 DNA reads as TGTGCCAGCAGTCCACTTAACTACGAGCAGTACTTC. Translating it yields CASSPLNYEQYF.

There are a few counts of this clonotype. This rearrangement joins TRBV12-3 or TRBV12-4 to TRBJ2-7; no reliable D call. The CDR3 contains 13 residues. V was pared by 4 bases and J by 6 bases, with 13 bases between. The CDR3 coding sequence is TGTGCCAGCAGTTCAGGATCCTCTATCGAGCAGTACTTC. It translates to CASSSGSSIEQYF.

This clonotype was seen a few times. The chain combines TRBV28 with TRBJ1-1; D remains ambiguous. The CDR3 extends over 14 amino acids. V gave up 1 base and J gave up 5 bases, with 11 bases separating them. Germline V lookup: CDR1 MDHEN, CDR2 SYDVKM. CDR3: CASSLSGPRTEAFF. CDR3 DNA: TGTGCCAGCAGTTTATCTGGGCCGAGAACTGAAGCTTTCTTT.

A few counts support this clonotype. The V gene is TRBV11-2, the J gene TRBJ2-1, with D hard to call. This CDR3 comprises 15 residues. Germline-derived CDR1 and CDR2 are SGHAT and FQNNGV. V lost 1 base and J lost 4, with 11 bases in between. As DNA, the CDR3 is TGTGCCAGCAGCTTAGGAGTTGGGAAGTACAATGAGCAGTTCTTC. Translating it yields CASSLGVGKYNEQFF.

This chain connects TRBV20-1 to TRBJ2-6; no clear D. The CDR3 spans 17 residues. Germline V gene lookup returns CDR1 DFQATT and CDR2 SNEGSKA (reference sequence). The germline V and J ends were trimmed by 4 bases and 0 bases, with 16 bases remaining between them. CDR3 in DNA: TGCAGTGCTATTAAACTTCGGACGAGCTCTGGGGCCAACGTCCTGACTTTC. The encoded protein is CSAIKLRTSSGANVLTF.

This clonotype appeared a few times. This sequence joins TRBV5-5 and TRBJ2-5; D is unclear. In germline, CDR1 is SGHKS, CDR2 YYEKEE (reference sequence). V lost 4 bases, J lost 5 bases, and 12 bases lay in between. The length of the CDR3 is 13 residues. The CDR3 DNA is TGTGCCAGCAGCACATTCGGAAGGGAGACCCAGTACTTC. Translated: CASSTFGRETQYF. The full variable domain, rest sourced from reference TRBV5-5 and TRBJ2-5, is DAGVTQSPTHLIKTRGQQVTLRCSPISGHKSVSWYQQVLGQGPQFIFQYYEKEERGRGNFPDRFSARQFPNYSSELNVNALLLGDSALYLCASSTFGRETQYFGPGTRLLVL.

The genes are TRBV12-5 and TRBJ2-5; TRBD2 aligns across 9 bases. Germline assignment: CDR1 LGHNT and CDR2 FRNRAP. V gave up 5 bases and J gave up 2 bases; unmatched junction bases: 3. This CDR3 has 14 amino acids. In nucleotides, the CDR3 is TGTGCTAGTGGTGCTCTAGCGGGGCAAGAGACCCAGTACTTC. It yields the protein CASGALAGQETQYF.

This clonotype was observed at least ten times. CDR3 region: CASSVYGDYYNEQFF. CDR3 bases: TGTGCCAGCAGCGTTTACGGGGACTACTACAATGAGCAGTTCTTC. The chain couples TRBV9 to TRBJ2-1, with 7 bases fitting TRBD2. Germline V lookup: CDR1 SGDLS, CDR2 YYNGEE. Losses at the gene ends were 2 bases for V and 3 bases for J; bases not matched to a gene: 5. The CDR3 has 15 residues.

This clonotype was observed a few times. The CDR3 nucleotides are TGTGCCTGGAGGCTACCCCTAGGGGGGGGTGGAGATACGCAGTATTTT. This codes for CAWRLPLGGGGDTQYF. The rearrangement links TRBV30 to TRBJ2-3; D possibly corresponds to TRBD2 (7 bases). The V end was cut by 3 bases, the J end by 5 bases, with 21 bases between. The CDR3 loop spans 16 amino acids. Germline values: CDR1 GTSNPN, CDR2 SVGIG (reference sequence).

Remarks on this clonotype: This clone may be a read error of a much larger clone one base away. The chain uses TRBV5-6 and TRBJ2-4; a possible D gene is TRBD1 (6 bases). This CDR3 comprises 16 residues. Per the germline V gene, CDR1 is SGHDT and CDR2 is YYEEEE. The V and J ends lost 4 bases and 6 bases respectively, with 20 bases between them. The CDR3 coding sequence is TGTGCCAGCAGCCCCAGGACAGTCATGAGGGCAAACATTCAGTACTTC. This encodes CASSPRTVMRANIQYF. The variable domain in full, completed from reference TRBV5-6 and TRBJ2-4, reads DAGVTQSPTHLIKTRGQQVTLRCSPKSGHDTVSWYQQALGQGPQFIFQYYEEEERQRGNFPDRFSGHQFPNYSSELNVNALLLGDSALYLCASSPRTVMRANIQYFGAGTRLSVL.

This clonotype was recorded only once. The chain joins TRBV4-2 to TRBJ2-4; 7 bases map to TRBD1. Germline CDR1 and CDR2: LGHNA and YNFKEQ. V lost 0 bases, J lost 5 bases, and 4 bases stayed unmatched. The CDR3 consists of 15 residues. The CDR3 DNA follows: TGTGCCAGCAGCCAAGACCGAGGACAGGAAAACATTCAGTACTTC. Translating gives CASSQDRGQENIQYF.

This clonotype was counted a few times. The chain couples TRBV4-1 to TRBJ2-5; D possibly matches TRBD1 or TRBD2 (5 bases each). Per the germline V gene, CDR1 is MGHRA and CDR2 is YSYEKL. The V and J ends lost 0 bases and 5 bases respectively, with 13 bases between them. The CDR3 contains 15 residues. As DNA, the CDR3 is TGCGCCAGCAGCCAAGATCAGAGGGGCAGTGAGACCCAGTACTTC. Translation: CASSQDQRGSETQYF.

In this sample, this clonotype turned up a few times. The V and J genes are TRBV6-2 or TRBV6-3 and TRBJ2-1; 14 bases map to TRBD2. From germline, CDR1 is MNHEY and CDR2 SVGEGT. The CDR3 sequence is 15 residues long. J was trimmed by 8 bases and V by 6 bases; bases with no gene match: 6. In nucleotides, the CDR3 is TGTGCCAGCAGACTCGGGACTAGCGGGAGATATGAGCAGTTCTTC. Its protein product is CASRLGTSGRYEQFF.

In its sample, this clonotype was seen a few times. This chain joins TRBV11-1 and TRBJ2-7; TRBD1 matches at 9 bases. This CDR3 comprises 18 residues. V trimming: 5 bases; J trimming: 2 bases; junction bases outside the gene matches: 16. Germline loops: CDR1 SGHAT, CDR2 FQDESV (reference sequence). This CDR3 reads CASSPNRGQGLNTYEQYF. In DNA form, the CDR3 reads TGTGCCAGCAGCCCGAACAGGGGACAGGGCCTTAATACCTACGAGCAGTACTTC.

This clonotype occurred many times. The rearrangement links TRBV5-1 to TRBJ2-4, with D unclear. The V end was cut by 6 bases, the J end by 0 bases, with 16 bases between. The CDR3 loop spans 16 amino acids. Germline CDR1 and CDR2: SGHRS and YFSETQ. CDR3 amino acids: CASNVGPNLAKNIQYF. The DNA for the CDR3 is TGCGCCAGCAACGTTGGACCAAATCTAGCCAAAAACATTCAGTACTTC.

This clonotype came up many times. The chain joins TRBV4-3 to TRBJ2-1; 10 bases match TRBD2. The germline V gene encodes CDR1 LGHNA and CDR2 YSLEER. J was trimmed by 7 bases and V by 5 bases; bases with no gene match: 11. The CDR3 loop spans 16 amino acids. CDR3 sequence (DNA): TGCGCCAGCAGCTCCTATAAGGGACTAGCGACGAATGAGCAGTTCTTC. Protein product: CASSSYKGLATNEQFF.

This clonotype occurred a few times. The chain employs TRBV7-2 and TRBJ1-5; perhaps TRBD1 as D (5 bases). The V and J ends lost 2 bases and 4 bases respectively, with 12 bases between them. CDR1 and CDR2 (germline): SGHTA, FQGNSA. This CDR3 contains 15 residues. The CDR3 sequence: CASSLQAGGNQPQHF. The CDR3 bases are TGTGCCAGCAGCTTACAAGCGGGGGGGAATCAGCCCCAGCATTTT.

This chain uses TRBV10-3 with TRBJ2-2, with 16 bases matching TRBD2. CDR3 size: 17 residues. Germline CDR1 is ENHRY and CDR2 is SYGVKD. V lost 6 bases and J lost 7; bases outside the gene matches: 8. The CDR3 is CAIRAGTSGRVNGELFF. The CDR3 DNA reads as TGTGCCATCAGAGCTGGGACTAGCGGGAGGGTGAACGGGGAGCTGTTTTTT.

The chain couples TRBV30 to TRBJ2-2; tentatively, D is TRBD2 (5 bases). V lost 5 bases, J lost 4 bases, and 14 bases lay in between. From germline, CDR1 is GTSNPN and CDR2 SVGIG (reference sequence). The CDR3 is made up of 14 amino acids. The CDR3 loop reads CAWAPGRGTGELFF. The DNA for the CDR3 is TGTGCCTGGGCACCCGGACGGGGCACCGGGGAGCTGTTTTTT.

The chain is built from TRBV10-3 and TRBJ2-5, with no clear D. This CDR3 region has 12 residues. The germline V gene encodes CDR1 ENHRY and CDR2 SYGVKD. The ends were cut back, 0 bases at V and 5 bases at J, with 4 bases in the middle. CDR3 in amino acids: CAISESRETQYF. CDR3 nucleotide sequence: TGTGCCATCAGTGAGTCTCGGGAGACCCAGTACTTC.

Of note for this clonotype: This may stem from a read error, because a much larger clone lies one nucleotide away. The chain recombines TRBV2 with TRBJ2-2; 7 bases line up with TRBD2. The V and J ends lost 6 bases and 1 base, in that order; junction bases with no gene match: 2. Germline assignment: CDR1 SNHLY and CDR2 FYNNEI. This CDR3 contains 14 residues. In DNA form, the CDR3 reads TGTGCCAGCAGCACTAGCGAGAACACCGGGGAGCTGTTTTTT. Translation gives CASSTSENTGELFF.

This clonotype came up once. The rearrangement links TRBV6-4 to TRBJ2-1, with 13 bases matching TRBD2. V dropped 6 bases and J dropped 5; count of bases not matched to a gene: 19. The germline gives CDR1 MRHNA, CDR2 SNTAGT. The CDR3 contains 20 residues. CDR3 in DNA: TGTGCCAGCAGGGGATTAAAACTAGCGGGGGGGCCTCTCAGTAACAATGAGCAGTTCTTC. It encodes CASRGLKLAGGPLSNNEQFF.

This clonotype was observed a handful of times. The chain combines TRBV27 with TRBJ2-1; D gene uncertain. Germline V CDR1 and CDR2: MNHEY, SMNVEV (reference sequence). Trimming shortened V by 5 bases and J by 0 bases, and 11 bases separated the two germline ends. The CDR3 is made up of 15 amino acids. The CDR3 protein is CASSPHKNSYNEQFF. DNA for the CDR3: TGTGCCAGCAGTCCCCATAAAAACTCCTACAATGAGCAGTTCTTC.

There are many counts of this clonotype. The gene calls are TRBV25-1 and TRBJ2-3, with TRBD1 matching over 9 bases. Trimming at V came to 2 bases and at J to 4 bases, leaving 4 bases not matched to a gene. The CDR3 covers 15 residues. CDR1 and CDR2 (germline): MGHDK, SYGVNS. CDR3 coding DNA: TGTGCCAGCAGTGAAACAGGGGGCAGGGCAGATACGCAGTATTTT. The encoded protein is CASSETGGRADTQYF.

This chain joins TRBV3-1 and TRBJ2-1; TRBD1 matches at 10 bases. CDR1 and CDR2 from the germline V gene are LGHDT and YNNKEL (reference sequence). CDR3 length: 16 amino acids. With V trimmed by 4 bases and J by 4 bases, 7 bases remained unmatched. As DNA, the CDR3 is TGTGCCAGCAGCCGCGCCGGGACAGGGGTATACAATGAGCAGTTCTTC. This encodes CASSRAGTGVYNEQFF.

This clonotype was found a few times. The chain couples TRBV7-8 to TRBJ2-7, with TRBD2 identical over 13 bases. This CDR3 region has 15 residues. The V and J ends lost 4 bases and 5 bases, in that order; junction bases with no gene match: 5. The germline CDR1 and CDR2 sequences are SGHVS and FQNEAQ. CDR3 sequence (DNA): TGTGCCAGCAGCTCGACAGGACTAGCGGGAGACGAGCAGTACTTC. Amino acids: CASSSTGLAGDEQYF. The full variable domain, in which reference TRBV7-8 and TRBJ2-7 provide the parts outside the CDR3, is GAGVSQSPRYKVAKRGQDVALRCDPISGHVSLFWYQQALGQGPEFLTYFQNEAQLDKSGLPSDRFFAERPEGSVSTLKIQRTQQEDSAVYLCASSSTGLAGDEQYFGPGTRLTVT.

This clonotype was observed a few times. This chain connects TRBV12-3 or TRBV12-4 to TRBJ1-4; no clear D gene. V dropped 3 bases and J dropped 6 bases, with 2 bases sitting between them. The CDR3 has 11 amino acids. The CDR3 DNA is TGTGCCAGCAGTTTTGATGAAAAACTGTTTTTT. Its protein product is CASSFDEKLFF.

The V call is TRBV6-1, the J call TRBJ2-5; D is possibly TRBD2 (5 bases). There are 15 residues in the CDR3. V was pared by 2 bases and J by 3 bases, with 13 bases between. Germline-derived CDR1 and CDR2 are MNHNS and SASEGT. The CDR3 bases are TGTGCCAGCAGTGAAACCACATTCGGGGAAGAGACCCAGTACTTC. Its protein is CASSETTFGEETQYF.

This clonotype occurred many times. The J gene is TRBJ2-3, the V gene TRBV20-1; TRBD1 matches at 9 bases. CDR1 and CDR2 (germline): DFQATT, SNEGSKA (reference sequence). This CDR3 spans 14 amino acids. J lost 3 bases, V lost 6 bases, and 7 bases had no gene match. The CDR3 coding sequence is TGCAGTGCAACCAGACAGGGGGTAACAGATACGCAGTATTTT. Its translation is CSATRQGVTDTQYF.

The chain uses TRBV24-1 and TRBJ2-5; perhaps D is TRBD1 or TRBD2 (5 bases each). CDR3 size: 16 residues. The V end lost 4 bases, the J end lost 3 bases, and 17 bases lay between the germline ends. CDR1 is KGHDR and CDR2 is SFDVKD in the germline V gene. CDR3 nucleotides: TGTGCCACCAGTGAGACACCGGGACCATCGAAAGAGACCCAGTACTTC. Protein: CATSETPGPSKETQYF.